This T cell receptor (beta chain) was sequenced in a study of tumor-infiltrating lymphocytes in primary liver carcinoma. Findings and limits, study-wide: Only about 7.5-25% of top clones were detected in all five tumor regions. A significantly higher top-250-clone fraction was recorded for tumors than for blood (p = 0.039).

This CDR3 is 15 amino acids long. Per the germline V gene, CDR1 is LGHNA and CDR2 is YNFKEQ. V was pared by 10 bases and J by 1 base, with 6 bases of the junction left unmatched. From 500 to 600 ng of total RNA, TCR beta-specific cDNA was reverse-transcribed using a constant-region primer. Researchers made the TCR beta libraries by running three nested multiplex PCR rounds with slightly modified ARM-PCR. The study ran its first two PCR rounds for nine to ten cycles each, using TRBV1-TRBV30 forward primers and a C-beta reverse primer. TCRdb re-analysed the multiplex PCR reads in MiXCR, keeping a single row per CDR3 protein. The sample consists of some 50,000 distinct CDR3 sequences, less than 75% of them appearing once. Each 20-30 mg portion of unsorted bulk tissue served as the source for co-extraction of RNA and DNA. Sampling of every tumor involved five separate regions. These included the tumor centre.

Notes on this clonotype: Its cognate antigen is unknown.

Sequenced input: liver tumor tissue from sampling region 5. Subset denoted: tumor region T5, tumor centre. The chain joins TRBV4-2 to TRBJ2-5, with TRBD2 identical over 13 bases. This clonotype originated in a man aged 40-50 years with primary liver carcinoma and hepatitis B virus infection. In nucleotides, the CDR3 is TGTGCCACTACTGGACTAGCGGGAGCCCAAGAGACCCAGTACTTC. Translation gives CATTGLAGAQETQYF.